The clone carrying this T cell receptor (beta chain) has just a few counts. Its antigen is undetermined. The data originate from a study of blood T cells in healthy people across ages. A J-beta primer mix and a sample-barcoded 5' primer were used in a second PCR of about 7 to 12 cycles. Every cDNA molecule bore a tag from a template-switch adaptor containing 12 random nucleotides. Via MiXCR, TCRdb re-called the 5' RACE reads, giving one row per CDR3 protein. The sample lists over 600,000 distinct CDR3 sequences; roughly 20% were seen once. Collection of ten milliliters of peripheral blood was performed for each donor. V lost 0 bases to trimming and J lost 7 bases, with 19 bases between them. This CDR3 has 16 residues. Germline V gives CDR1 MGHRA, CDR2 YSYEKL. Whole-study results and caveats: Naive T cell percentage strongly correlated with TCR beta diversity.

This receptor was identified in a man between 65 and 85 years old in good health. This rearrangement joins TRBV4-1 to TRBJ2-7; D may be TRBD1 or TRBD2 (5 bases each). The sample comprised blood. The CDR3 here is CASSQDGTGTRSEQYF. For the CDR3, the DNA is TGCGCCAGCAGCCAAGATGGCACGGGGACCCGATCGGAGCAGTACTTC.